This TCR beta chain was obtained from a study of T cell responses to AZD1222 COVID-19 vaccine. Details on this clone: Its antigen is undetermined.

CDR1 and CDR2 from the germline V gene are SQVTM and ANQGSEA. The V end was cut by 7 bases, the J end by 4 bases, with 16 bases between. The CDR3 loop spans 14 amino acids. Study-level results: Two AZD1222 doses significantly raised spike-specific TCR breadth and depth over controls. Just a handful of AZD1222 recipients tested seropositive at baseline. A reported finding is that nearly half of spike-specific TCRs target unmutated variant regions. It should be noted that donors were predominantly white British and more often female, and clonal diversity was possibly underestimated.

Assay used: immunoSEQ multiplex PCR; TCRdb lists only in-frame clones, some missing. The table shows over 100,000 clones, with 75% to 90% occurring only once. The TCR originated in an adult who received the AZD1222 COVID-19 vaccine. The V and J genes are TRBV29-1 and TRBJ2-2; D might be TRBD1 (5 bases). This specimen consisted of peripheral blood, obtained 28 days after the second AZD1222 dose. The CDR3 here is CSAEWGAGTGELFF. The CDR3 region has the DNA TGCAGCGCCGAATGGGGCGCCGGCACCGGGGAGCTGTTTTTT.